This T cell receptor (beta chain) appears in the sequencing data of a study of blood T cell repertoires in COVID-19 (TCRdb year 2020). Notes on the research overall: The collaborator samples originated in the United States, Italy and Spain and spanned the acute and convalescent phases of COVID-19. The material from the prospective study consisted of cDNA or gDNA derived from T cells, B-cell-depleted T cells, or PBMCs. Subjects who had been exposed to COVID-19, were actively infected with it, or had recovered from it provided the deeply sampled blood TCRbeta repertoires that made up the dataset. The repertoires were made available in a free public database intended to serve as a resource for research on the immune response to SARS-CoV-2. Samples were obtained from the ongoing ImmuneRACE study (first 160 participants) and from roughly 1,300 subjects provided by 6 global collaborators. The sample metadata nearly always contained a de-identified subject ID, COVID-19 status, age in years and sex. Where available, HLA class I and class II types were obtained from metadata supplied by the sample provider rather than from assay-based typing.

The immunoSEQ Assay, a bias-controlled multiplex PCR, was used to amplify TCRbeta CDR3 regions from genomic DNA. Turning to the authors' computational methods: The number of nucleated cells in each sample was estimated from the amplification of reference gene primers within the assay. To quantify the absolute abundance of each unique TCRbeta CDR3 rearrangement, sequence reads were collapsed and filtered. For each sample, productive Simpson clonality was calculated by taking the square root of Simpson's diversity index across productive rearrangements. This immuneACCESS table, as held by TCRdb, lists in-frame sequences with V and J called but not all clones. Of the missing ones, under half trace to an unresolved V gene in checked studies; the others have no known cause. That table gives V, J and clone size, and the DNA gave D and trimming. This sample is represented by 85,000 to 100,000 clones; 70% to 90% of them were singletons. Over 10% of the sample is held by the ten biggest clonotypes.

V is cut by 5 bases and J by 1 base, and the space between the germline ends is 11 bases. Its CDR3 holds 14 amino acids, cysteine through phenylalanine. CDR3 DNA is the only sequence kept; it has 42 bases, read in frame from the first base. CDR1 and CDR2, looked up from the germline V gene, are SGHRS and YFSETQ. As for this clone: It lacks a known antigen. No quality values exist for individual bases; no much larger clone is one base distant.

The collaborating institutions used their own protocols to collect whole blood in K2EDTA tubes. For TCRbeta analysis, collaborators shipped samples in one of three forms: frozen whole blood, isolated PBMCs, or DNA extracted from either of those sample types. The paper's findings and limits, for the study overall: How much clinical and demographic metadata was included differed by source and by participant, and the metadata was provided uncurated.

The chain links TRBV5-1 with TRBJ2-3; possibly the D gene is TRBD2, per 6 matching bases. What was sequenced was peripheral blood. The TCR originated in a woman aged 55-69 years in a cohort sampled during active or convalescent COVID-19. The CDR3 protein sequence reads: CASRWDSRTDTQYF. The nucleotide sequence is given as TGCGCCAGCAGATGGGACTCCCGCACAGATACGCAGTATTTT.